Presented here are 19 T cell receptor beta chains from one specimen sequenced in a study of metastatic and nonmetastatic thyroid tumors. Prior to thyroid surgery, none of the patients had received any treatment. TCRdb re-called the PCR reads via MiXCR. The sample has over 20,000 clones; 28% are singletons. Sample: tumor tissue. These TCRs come from a male donor with papillary thyroid cancer or a benign thyroid nodule (not recorded which). Some clones in this sample may be carry-over from other donors' samples.

The V gene is TRBV28, the J gene TRBJ2-6; TRBD1 aligns across 10 bases. V lost 3 bases to trimming and J lost 2 bases; unmatched junction nucleotides: 7. This CDR3 is built from 18 residues. The germline V gene encodes CDR1 MDHEN and CDR2 SYDVKM. Written as DNA, the CDR3 is TGTGCCAGCAGTTTCCTGGGACAGGGGAGCACTGGGGCCAACGTCCTGACTTTC. This translates into CASSFLGQGSTGANVLTF.

The rearrangement uses TRBV11-2 and TRBJ2-2; D may be TRBD1 (6 bases). Germline lookup yields CDR1 SGHAT and CDR2 FQNNGV. V dropped 5 bases and J dropped 3 bases, with 13 bases sitting between them. The CDR3 loop spans 15 amino acids. In DNA, the CDR3 is TGTGCCAGCAGCCCTCAACAGGGTTACACCGGGGAGCTGTTTTTT. Translated: CASSPQQGYTGELFF.

In this sample, this clone turned up a few times. The gene calls are TRBV11-2 and TRBJ1-6, with 8 bases identical to TRBD1. The CDR3 has 14 amino acids. V lost 4 bases to trimming and J lost 10 bases; unmatched junction nucleotides: 6. CDR1 is SGHAT and CDR2 is FQNNGV in the germline V gene. The CDR3 region is CASSSGTGLSPLHF. The CDR3 DNA reads as TGTGCCAGCAGCTCCGGGACAGGCTTGTCACCCCTCCACTTT.

In this sample, this clone turned up a few times. The chain is built from TRBV12-3 or TRBV12-4 and TRBJ2-1; possibly TRBD1 for D (5 bases). The length of the CDR3 is 15 residues. V shed 5 bases and J shed 6 bases, with 17 bases lying between them. CDR3 residues: CASSDGGGAGNEQFF. The CDR3 DNA reads TGTGCCAGCAGTGACGGCGGTGGGGCTGGCAATGAGCAGTTCTTC.

J is TRBJ2-7 and V is TRBV18, with D perhaps TRBD2 (5 bases). Germline CDR1 is KGHSH and CDR2 is LQKENI. V dropped 6 bases and J dropped 6 bases, with 24 bases sitting between them. This CDR3 comprises 16 residues. CDR3 sequence: CASSLGSTLPSSEQYF. CDR3 in DNA: TGTGCCAGCTCGCTTGGGAGTACCCTACCATCAAGCGAGCAGTACTTC. Drawing the rest from reference TRBV18 and TRBJ2-7, the complete variable domain is NAGVMQNPRHLVRRRGQEARLRCSPMKGHSHVYWYRQLPEEGLKFMVYLQKENIIDESGMPKERFSAEFPKEGPSILRIQQVVRGDSAAYFCASSLGSTLPSSEQYFGPGTRLTVT.

The chain links TRBV28 to TRBJ2-7, with D perhaps matching TRBD1 (5 bases). The V gene lost 6 bases and the J gene lost 2 bases, with 8 bases spanning the gap. Germline-derived CDR1 and CDR2 are MDHEN and SYDVKM. This CDR3 is built from 12 residues. CDR3 sequence reads: CASRGRTYEQYV. CDR3 nucleotides: TGTGCCAGCAGGGGGCGCACCTACGAGCAGTACGTC.

This clone occurred a few times. V gene TRBV27 combines with J gene TRBJ1-2, with D unresolved. With 2 bases removed from V and 2 bases from J, the gap between germline ends came to 6 bases. The germline V gene encodes CDR1 MNHEY and CDR2 SMNVEV (reference sequence). The length of the CDR3 is 13 residues. CDR3 coding DNA: TGTGCCAGCAGTTTAGGACTCAACTATGGCTACACCTTC. Its translation is CASSLGLNYGYTF.

This clone was seen a handful of times. The genes are TRBV12-3 or TRBV12-4 and TRBJ1-1, with D tentatively TRBD1 (6 bases). Between the trimmed V and J ends, which lost 7 bases and 6 bases, there was a span of 18 bases. This CDR3 has 14 residues. The CDR3 DNA reads as TGTGCCAGCACCCTGGACAGTTTTGACGCTGAAGCTTTCTTT. This translates into CASTLDSFDAEAFF.

A few counts support this clone. This may be a read error, as it is one base from a much larger clone. V and J are TRBV20-1 and TRBJ1-1, with D perhaps matching TRBD1 (5 bases). The germline V gene has CDR1 DFQATT and CDR2 SNEGSKA (reference sequence). The CDR3 extends over 12 amino acids. The chain's CDR3 is CSAVLGTTEASF. Written as DNA, the CDR3 is TGCAGTGCTGTCCTAGGGACGACTGAAGCTTCCTTT.

The genes are TRBV12-3 or TRBV12-4 and TRBJ2-3; D is unresolved. V was clipped by 1 base and J by 5 bases, with 10 bases between them. This CDR3 has 14 residues. CDR3 region: CASSLGQDGDTQYF. The DNA of the CDR3 is TGTGCCAGCAGTTTAGGGCAGGATGGAGATACGCAGTATTTT.

The rearrangement uses TRBV11-2 and TRBJ2-1; 9 bases are shared with TRBD2. Germline CDR1 reads SGHAT; CDR2 reads FQNNGV. The CDR3 is 16 residues long. The ends lost 1 base at V and 8 bases at J; junction bases unmatched: 9. CDR3 in amino acids: CASSLGGGAEGYEQFF. The DNA of the CDR3 is TGTGCCAGCAGCTTAGGCGGGGGGGCAGAGGGATATGAGCAGTTCTTC.

This clone was picked up a small number of times. Relative to the germline gene, one junction end is altered; a read error may explain this. The CDR3 loop is CVTSDFTSGNQETQYF. The CDR3 DNA reads as TGTGTCACCAGTGATTTTACTAGCGGGAACCAAGAGACCCAGTACTTC. The chain carries TRBV24-1 and TRBJ2-5, with 10 bases identical to TRBD2. The CDR3 length is 16 residues. The germline V gene encodes CDR1 KGHDR and CDR2 SFDVKD.

Only a few counts were recorded for this clone. The chain recombines TRBV6-1 with TRBJ1-2; 7 bases are shared with TRBD1. Germline CDR1 and CDR2: MNHNS and SASEGT. V lost 7 bases to trimming and J lost 0 bases; unmatched junction nucleotides: 8. The CDR3 extends over 15 amino acids. CDR3 sequence reads: CASTPWDRANYGYTF. The CDR3, as DNA: TGTGCCAGCACCCCTTGGGACAGAGCTAACTATGGCTACACCTTC.

This clone has just a few counts. The V call is TRBV2, the J call TRBJ2-3; 7 bases map to TRBD1. The CDR3 totals 15 residues. Germline values: CDR1 SNHLY, CDR2 FYNNEI. The junction had 3 bases not matched to a gene; V was cut back by 2 bases and J by 1 base. The CDR3 region is CASSESTGGTDTQYF. CDR3 nucleotides: TGTGCCAGCAGTGAAAGTACAGGGGGCACAGATACGCAGTATTTT.

This clone has at least ten counts. This chain joins TRBV12-3 or TRBV12-4 and TRBJ2-5; the D call may be TRBD1 or TRBD2 (5 bases each). V lost 3 bases and J 3 bases, leaving 14 bases between the germline ends. The CDR3 is 15 residues long. CDR3 loop: CASSFGGEGKETQYF. The CDR3 coding sequence is TGTGCCAGCAGTTTTGGGGGAGAGGGAAAAGAGACCCAGTACTTC.

The gene calls are TRBV20-1 and TRBJ2-7; D remains unclear. Trimming took 4 bases from V and 7 from J, leaving 23 bases between them. The CDR3 covers 15 residues. Germline CDR1 and CDR2: DFQATT and SNEGSKA (reference sequence). The CDR3 loop reads CSAIDMALEVKEQYF. DNA of the CDR3: TGCAGTGCTATAGATATGGCCCTAGAAGTTAAAGAGCAGTACTTC.

The rearrangement joins TRBV7-2 to TRBJ2-1, with 11 bases aligning to TRBD2. There are 17 residues in the CDR3. Germline loops: CDR1 SGHTA, CDR2 FQGNSA. J was trimmed by 1 base and V by 6 bases; bases with no gene match: 8. The CDR3 nucleotides are TGTGCCAGCAGTCGTAGCGGGGGGGCCAGGTCCTACAATGAGCAGTTCTTC. Its translation: CASSRSGGARSYNEQFF.

The chain joins TRBV28 to TRBJ2-7, with 9 bases fitting TRBD1. The V gene's germline CDR1 is MDHEN and CDR2 SYDVKM. This CDR3 spans 16 amino acids. Unmatched junction bases numbered 10, after V lost 4 bases and J lost 3 bases. For the CDR3, the DNA is TGTGCCAGCAGTTCTTTATGGACAGGGGAATACTACGAGCAGTACTTC. It encodes CASSSLWTGEYYEQYF. Full variable domain (outside the CDR3, taken from reference TRBV28 and TRBJ2-7): DVKVTQSSRYLVKRTGEKVFLECVQDMDHENMFWYRQDPGLGLRLIYFSYDVKMKEKGDIPEGYSVSREKKERFSLILESASTNQTSMYLCASSSLWTGEYYEQYFGPGTRLTVT.

The chain uses TRBV7-2 and TRBJ2-7; D gene ambiguous. V lost 1 base and J lost 3, with 7 bases in between. Germline-derived CDR1 and CDR2 are SGHTA and FQGNSA. The CDR3 is 13 residues long. CDR3 residues: CASSLDRGYEQYF. Here the CDR3 DNA reads TGTGCCAGCAGCTTAGATCGCGGCTACGAGCAGTACTTC.